The rows below give T cell receptor beta chains drawn from one sample of a study of long-term antiretroviral therapy in people with HIV. Method: immunoSEQ multiplex PCR; TCRdb's copy keeps in-frame clones and lacks some. Of around 30,000 clones detected, roughly 85% appear once; the ten largest clones hold almost 4.5%. Specimen: unsorted PBMCs, collected approximately 3.3 years after starting antiretroviral therapy. The receptors derive from a man aged 18 to 29 with HIV. The CDR3 runs from the conserved cysteine through the conserved F or W. The order of the fields is V gene, clone size, CDR3 protein. Clone sizes are given selectively: once, few, many, or a class where the clone is expanded.

TRBV6-5 | NA | CASSSRLAGGDEQFF
TRBV11-2 | once | CASSPHAGKGGTEAFF
TRBV19 | NA | CASSIGQGVYNEQFF
TRBV5-5 | NA | CASSLTGVPHEQYF
TRBV11-3 | NA | CASSPGQGSSEQYF
TRBV28 | NA | CACHSLRNTEAFF
TRBV7-9 | NA | CASSFSNLSGNTIYF
TRBV11-2 | NA | CASSSYRENNEKLFF
TRBV19 | NA | CASSIGEGNTEAFF
TRBV18 | NA | CASSSRDGSKPGANVLTF
TRBV6-1 | NA | CASSEFSGQYYGYTF
TRBV7-2 | NA | CASSFGRAGTGELFF
TRBV27 | NA | CASSLVGTGVYEQYF
TRBV15 | NA | CATSAGGQGTEKLFF
TRBV6-1 | NA | CANSRGYEQYF
TRBV29-1 | NA | CSASPGSGEQYF
TRBV5-1 | NA | CASSHGDLRNEQYF